A selection of T cell receptor beta chains follows, all from one sample in a study of shared clonotypes between healthy human individuals. Sequenced by immunoSEQ multiplex PCR; TCRdb stores in-frame clones only, minus some. The table lists more than 450,000 clones, 70% to 80% of them singletons. Sequences were obtained from PBMCs. The source is a woman in her thirties or forties in good health. Some clones in this sample may be carry-over from other donors' samples. Each CDR3 is given with its conserved first and last residue. A D gene is named only where the DNA matches it firmly. The listing skips clone size in some rows; elsewhere it reads once, few, many or a size class.

clone_size	j_call	v_call	d_call	cdr3_nt	cdr3_aa
NA	TRBJ2-7	TRBV18	NA	TGTGCCAGCTCACCGCGGGACAATCCTTCCTACGAGCAGTACTTC	CASSPRDNPSYEQYF
many	TRBJ1-1	TRBV5-1	TRBD1	TGCGCCAGCAGCCCCGGGACAGGAGGTCGGTCGAACACTGAAGCTTTCTTT	CASSPGTGGRSNTEAFF
NA	TRBJ2-5	TRBV7-2	TRBD2	TGTGCCAGCAGACTAGCGTCCTACCAAGAGACCCAGTACTTC	CASRLASYQETQYF
NA	TRBJ1-1	TRBV2	NA	TGTGCCAGCACTTCATGGGGCGAAAACACTGAAGCTTTCTTT	CASTSWGENTEAFF
NA	TRBJ2-7	TRBV7-2	NA	TGTGCCAGCAGCAGTGGGGTACCGGCAGCCTACGAGCAGTACTTC	CASSSGVPAAYEQYF
NA	TRBJ2-3	TRBV19	TRBD2	TGTGCCAGTCGACCCAGGACTAGCGGCACAGATACGCAGTATTTT	CASRPRTSGTDTQYF
NA	TRBJ2-1	TRBV7-9	NA	TGTGCCAGCAGCTTAGGATCATCCGGGGCTAATGAGCAGTTCTTC	CASSLGSSGANEQFF
NA	TRBJ2-7	TRBV7-2	NA	TGTGCCAGCAGCCCCACTGCGGCGGGATCCTACGAGCAGTACTTC	CASSPTAAGSYEQYF
few	TRBJ1-1	TRBV19	NA	TGTGCCAGTAGCCAGGCGAACAGGGTACCTGAAGCTTTCTTT	CASSQANRVPEAFF
NA	TRBJ2-7	TRBV6-1	NA	TGTGCCAGCCGCCAGGGTATTCCCTACGAGCAGTACTTC	CASRQGIPYEQYF
few	TRBJ2-1	TRBV7-2	TRBD2	TGTGCCAGCAGCTTCCCCGGGGGTAGCGGGAGGGCTGAGCAGTTCTTC	CASSFPGGSGRAEQFF